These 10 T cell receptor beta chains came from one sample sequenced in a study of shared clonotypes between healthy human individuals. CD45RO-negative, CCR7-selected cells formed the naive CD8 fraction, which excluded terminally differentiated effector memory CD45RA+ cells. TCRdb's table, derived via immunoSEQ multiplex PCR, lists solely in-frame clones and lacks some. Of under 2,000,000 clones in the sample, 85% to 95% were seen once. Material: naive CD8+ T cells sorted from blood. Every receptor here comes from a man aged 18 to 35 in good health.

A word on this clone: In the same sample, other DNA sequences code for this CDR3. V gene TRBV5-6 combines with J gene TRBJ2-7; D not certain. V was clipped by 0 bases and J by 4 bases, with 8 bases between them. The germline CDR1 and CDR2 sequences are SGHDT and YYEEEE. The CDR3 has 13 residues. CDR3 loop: CASSLAAEYEQYF. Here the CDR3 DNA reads TGTGCCAGCAGCTTGGCCGCGGAATACGAGCAGTACTTC.

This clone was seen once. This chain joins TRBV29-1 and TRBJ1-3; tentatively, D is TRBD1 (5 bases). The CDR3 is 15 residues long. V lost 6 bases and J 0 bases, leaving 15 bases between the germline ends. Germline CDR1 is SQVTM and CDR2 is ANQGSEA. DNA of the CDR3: TGCAGCGTCCGAGGATGGGGCATCTCTGGAAACACCATATATTTT. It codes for CSVRGWGISGNTIYF.

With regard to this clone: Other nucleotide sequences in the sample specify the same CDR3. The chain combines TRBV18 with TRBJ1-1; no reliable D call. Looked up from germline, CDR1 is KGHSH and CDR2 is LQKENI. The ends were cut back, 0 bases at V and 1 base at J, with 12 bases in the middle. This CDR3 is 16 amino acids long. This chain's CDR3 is CASSPPKGSSNTEAFF. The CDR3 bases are TGTGCCAGCTCACCACCGAAGGGCTCTTCGAACACTGAAGCTTTCTTT.

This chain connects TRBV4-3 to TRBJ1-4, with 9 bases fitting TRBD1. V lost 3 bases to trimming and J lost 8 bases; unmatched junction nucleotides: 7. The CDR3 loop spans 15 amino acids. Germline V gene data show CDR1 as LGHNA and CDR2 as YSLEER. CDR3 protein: CASSQRDRGGEKLFF. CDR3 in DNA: TGCGCCAGCAGCCAGAGAGACAGGGGGGGAGAAAAACTGTTTTTT.

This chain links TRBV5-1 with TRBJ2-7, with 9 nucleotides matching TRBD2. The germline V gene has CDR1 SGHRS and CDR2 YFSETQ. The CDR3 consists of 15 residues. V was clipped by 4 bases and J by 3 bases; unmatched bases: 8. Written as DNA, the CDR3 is TGCGCCAGCAGCCCCGGGGGTAGCGGGAGCTACGAGCAGTACTTC. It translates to CASSPGGSGSYEQYF.

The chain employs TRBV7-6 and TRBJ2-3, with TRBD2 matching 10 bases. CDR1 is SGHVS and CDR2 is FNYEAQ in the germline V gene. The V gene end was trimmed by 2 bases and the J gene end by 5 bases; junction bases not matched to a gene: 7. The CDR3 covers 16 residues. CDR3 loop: CASSLYLAGAIDTQYF. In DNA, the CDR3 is TGTGCCAGCAGCTTATATCTAGCGGGAGCGATAGATACGCAGTATTTT.

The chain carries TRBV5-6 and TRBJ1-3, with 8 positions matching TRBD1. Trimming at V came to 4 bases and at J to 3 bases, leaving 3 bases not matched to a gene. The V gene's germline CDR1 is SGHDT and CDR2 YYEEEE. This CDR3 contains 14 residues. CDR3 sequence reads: CASSIQGVGNTIYF. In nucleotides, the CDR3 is TGTGCCAGCAGCATACAGGGGGTTGGAAACACCATATATTTT.

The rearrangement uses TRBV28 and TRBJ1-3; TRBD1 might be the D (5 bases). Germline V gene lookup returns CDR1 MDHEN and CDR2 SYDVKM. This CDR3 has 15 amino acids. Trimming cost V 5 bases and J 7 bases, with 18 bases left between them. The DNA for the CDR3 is TGTGCCAGCAGTCCCGGGGGGAACCAAGAGAACACCATATATTTT. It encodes CASSPGGNQENTIYF.

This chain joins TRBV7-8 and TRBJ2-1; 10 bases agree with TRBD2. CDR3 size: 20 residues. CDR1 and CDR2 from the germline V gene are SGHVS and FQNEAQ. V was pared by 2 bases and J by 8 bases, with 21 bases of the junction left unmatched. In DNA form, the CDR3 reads TGTGCCAGCAGCTTACCCTCCGATAGCGGGAGGCCGGGTTTGACACATGAGCAGTTCTTC. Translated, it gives CASSLPSDSGRPGLTHEQFF.

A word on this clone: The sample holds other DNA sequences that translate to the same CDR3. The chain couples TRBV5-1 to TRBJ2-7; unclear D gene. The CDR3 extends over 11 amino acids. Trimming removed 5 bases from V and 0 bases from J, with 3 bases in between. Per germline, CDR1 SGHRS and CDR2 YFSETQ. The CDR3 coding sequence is TGCGCCAGCAGGGACTCCTACGAGCAGTACTTC. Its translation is CASRDSYEQYF.